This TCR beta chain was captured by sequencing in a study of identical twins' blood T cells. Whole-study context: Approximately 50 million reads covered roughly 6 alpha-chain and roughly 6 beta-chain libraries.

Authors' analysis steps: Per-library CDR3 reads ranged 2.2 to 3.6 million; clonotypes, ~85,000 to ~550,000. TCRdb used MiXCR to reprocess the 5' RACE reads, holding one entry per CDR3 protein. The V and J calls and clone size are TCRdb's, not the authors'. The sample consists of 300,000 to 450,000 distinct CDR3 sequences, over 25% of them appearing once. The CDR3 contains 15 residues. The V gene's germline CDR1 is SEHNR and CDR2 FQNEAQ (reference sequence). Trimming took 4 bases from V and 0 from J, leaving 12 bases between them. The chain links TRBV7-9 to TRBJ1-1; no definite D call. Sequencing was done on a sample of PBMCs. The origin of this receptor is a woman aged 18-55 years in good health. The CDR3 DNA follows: TGTGCCAGCAGCTCGCTACGTACACTGAACACTGAAGCTTTCTTT. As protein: CASSSLRTLNTEAFF.